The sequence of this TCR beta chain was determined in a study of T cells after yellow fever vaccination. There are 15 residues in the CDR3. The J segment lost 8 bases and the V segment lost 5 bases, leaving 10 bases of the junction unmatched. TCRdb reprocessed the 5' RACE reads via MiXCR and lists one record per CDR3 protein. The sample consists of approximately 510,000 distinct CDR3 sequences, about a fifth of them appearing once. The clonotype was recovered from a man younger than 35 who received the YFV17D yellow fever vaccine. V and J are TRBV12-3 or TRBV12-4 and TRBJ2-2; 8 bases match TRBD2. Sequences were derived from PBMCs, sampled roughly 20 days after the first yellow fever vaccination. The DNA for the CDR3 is TGTGCCAGCAGTCTCGGAGCGGGGGCCGTGGGGGAGCTGTTTTTT. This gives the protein CASSLGAGAVGELFF.